These 6 T cell receptor beta chains came from one sample sequenced in a study of human T cells and chemical hapten exposure (dated by TCRdb to about 2021). This sample's time point label indicates: patch test 3, about 24 weeks after DPC sensitization. The treatment or condition label, as the study defines it: therapeutic diphenylcyclopropenone sensitization with weekly scalp DPC. The library was built by means of RACE. Sequenced on a NextSeq 500. TCRdb ran its own pipeline on the public reads, namely fastp trimming at Q25 and MiXCR clone calling, and kept in-frame beta chains. Every entry covers one CDR3 protein and lists the most common genes and DNA from its rows. This sample comprises around 85,000 distinct CDR3 sequences, under 15% of them detected only once. Of the sample, roughly 6% is held by the ten largest clones. The specimen was whole blood, collected in connection with sensitization to the hapten diphenylcyclopropenone (DPC). The receptors stem from a woman in her fifties or sixties with alopecia areata. Some clones in this sample may be carry-over from other donors' samples.

The chain combines TRBV12-3 or TRBV12-4 with TRBJ1-6; D is possibly TRBD1 (5 bases). Between the trimmed V and J ends, which lost 6 bases and 5 bases, there was a span of 17 bases. CDR3 length: 16 amino acids. In DNA, the CDR3 is TGTGCCAGCAGCCCCGACATCGGGGCCCATAATTCACCCCTCCACTTT. Translation gives CASSPDIGAHNSPLHF.

Regarding this clonotype: The junction does not match germline at one end; this may be a read error. The chain couples TRBV7-9 to TRBJ1-3; D is possibly TRBD1 (6 bases). The CDR3 is made up of 18 amino acids. Germline assignment: CDR1 SEHNR and CDR2 FQNEAQ (reference sequence). For the CDR3, the DNA is TGTGCCAGCAGCTTTCCGCCGGGGGGCGCGAGCTCTGGAAACACCACATATTTT. Translated, it gives CASSFPPGGASSGNTTYF. Using reference TRBV7-9 and TRBJ1-3 for the parts outside the CDR3, the full variable domain is DTGVSQNPRHKITKRGQNVTFRCDPISEHNRLYWYRQTLGQGPEFLTYFQNEAQLEKSRLLSDRFSAERPKGSFSTLEIQRTEQGDSAMYLCASSFPPGGASSGNTTYFGEGSWLTVV.

J is TRBJ2-1 and V is TRBV20-1, with D unresolved. Trimming cost V 6 bases and J 0 bases, with 12 bases left between them. The CDR3 consists of 14 residues. Germline CDR1 is DFQATT and CDR2 is SNEGSKA (reference sequence). The CDR3 here is CSARGPLSYNEQFF. The CDR3 coding sequence is TGCAGTGCCCGTGGACCGCTCTCCTACAATGAGCAGTTCTTC.

The chain combines TRBV29-1 with TRBJ2-5; perhaps TRBD2 as D (5 bases). Trimming shortened V by 6 bases and J by 7 bases, and 15 bases separated the two germline ends. The CDR3 totals 12 residues. CDR1 is SQVTM and CDR2 is ANQGSEA in the germline V gene. The CDR3 loop reads CSVPTIPGTQYF. The CDR3 DNA reads as TGCAGCGTCCCGACTATTCCGGGGACCCAGTACTTC.

Only a few counts were recorded for this clonotype. The chain combines TRBV29-1 with TRBJ1-2, with D possibly TRBD1 on 5 matching bases. Per germline, CDR1 SQVTM and CDR2 ANQGSEA. V was pared by 1 base and J by 0 bases, with 15 bases between. CDR3 size: 16 residues. For the CDR3, the DNA is TGCAGCGTTGAAGCGCCAGAGGGGCTAGCTAACTATGGCTACACCTTC. This codes for CSVEAPEGLANYGYTF.

V and J are TRBV12-3 or TRBV12-4 and TRBJ1-1; a possible D gene is TRBD1 (5 bases). The CDR3 has 13 amino acids. The V gene lost 5 bases and the J gene lost 4 bases, with 11 bases spanning the gap. This chain's CDR3 is CASSRGYGTEAFF. The CDR3 nucleotides are TGTGCCAGCAGTCGGGGGTATGGCACTGAAGCTTTCTTT.